This T cell receptor (beta chain) emerged from a study of CD8 T cells in Susac syndrome. Reverse transcription used roughly 0.45 to 1 ug RNA and random hexamers. An immunoSEQ multiplex PCR generated amplified TCR beta CDR3 products spanning 54 Vbeta and 13 Jbeta. TCRdb recomputed calls from the immunoSEQ multiplex PCR reads with MiXCR, one row per CDR3 protein. Of fewer than 150,000 distinct CDR3 sequences listed, more than 75% are singletons. This clonotype was observed a single time. FACS enriched CD8+ TEMRA cells, while bulk CD8+ and CD4+ were negatively isolated. Germline CDR1 and CDR2: WSHSY and SAAADI. There are 15 residues in the CDR3. Trimming cost V 4 bases and J 3 bases, with 16 bases left between them.

The source is a human donor with multiple sclerosis. This chain links TRBV10-2 with TRBJ2-7; possible D gene TRBD2, 5 bases. The sample taken for sequencing was CD8+ T cells from PBMCs. The chain's CDR3 is CASSVSSPSDYEQYF. In DNA form, the CDR3 reads TGCGCCAGCAGTGTGTCTAGCCCATCCGACTACGAGCAGTACTTC.